Shown below are 2 T cell receptor beta chains from a single sample sequenced in a study of blood T cell repertoires in COVID-19. Produced via immunoSEQ multiplex PCR; TCRdb's table is partial and in-frame only. The sample records about 170,000 clones, approximately 87% being singletons. Input material: peripheral blood. Every receptor here comes from a woman in her sixties with COVID-19, enrolled during active disease.

This chain links TRBV4-2 with TRBJ2-7, with TRBD1 identical over 7 bases. Losses at the gene ends were 0 bases for V and 4 bases for J; bases not matched to a gene: 9. The CDR3 totals 16 residues. In germline, CDR1 is LGHNA, CDR2 YNFKEQ. CDR3 residues: CASSQDPYRGGYEQYF. The CDR3 DNA is TGTGCCAGCAGCCAAGACCCCTACAGGGGTGGTTACGAGCAGTACTTC.

This sequence joins TRBV5-7 and TRBJ2-7, with TRBD1 matching over 9 bases. TRBV5-7 is sorted into the ORF group, with uncertain function. J lost 5 bases, V lost 1 base, and 10 bases had no gene match. The length of the CDR3 is 16 residues. CDR3 protein: CASSLRFGTGRHEQYF. CDR3 nucleotide sequence: TGTGCCAGCAGCTTGCGCTTTGGGACAGGGAGGCACGAGCAGTACTTC.